One T cell receptor beta chain is described in this entry. The junction and the germline gene differ at one end; a read error may be behind it. The record originates from a study of blood T cell repertoires in COVID-19. Background on the study: Collection of acute and convalescent COVID-19 samples took place in the United States, Italy and Spain.

Using immunoSEQ multiplex PCR, the repertoire was profiled, and TCRdb retains in-frame clones only, with some absent. Of about 230,000 clones listed, around 83% are singletons. CDR3 length: 13 residues. Germline V gene data show CDR1 as SEHNR and CDR2 as FQNEAQ (reference sequence). The chain employs TRBV7-9 and TRBJ1-2; TRBD1 matches at 9 bases. The TCR originated in a middle-aged woman who had recovered from COVID-19. Sequencing was performed on peripheral blood. The CDR3: CASSLNGGQGLAF. The CDR3 nucleotides read TGTGCCAGCAGCTTAAACGGGGGACAGGGACTCGCCTTC.